This T cell receptor beta chain is from a study of Tregs in tolerant kidney transplant recipients. The repertoire was sequenced with immunoSEQ multiplex PCR; TCRdb's copy has only in-frame clones and lacks some. The repertoire has roughly 64,000 clones, about 87% of them found once; the top ten carry 3.8%. The trim removed 4 bases at V and 3 bases at J, leaving 10 bases unmatched. This CDR3 is built from 17 residues. CDR1 and CDR2 (germline): MGHRA, YSYEKL. The nonmyeloablative bone marrow transplants came from related graft donors, with transient mixed chimerism. Thawed PBMCs were FACS-sorted into unstimulated CD4+CD25+CD127- regulatory T cells, CD4+CD25- non-regulatory cells, CD4 and CD8 cells.

This chain joins TRBV4-1 and TRBJ2-3; 10 positions match TRBD2. Specimen: CD4+ T cells from blood (PBMCs), collected 6 months after the transplant. The receptor was derived from a human patient who received a combined kidney and bone marrow transplant. The T cells may come from the graft donor. CDR3 sequence (DNA): TGCGCCAGCAGCCCCTTAGATATGGGACTAGCGACAGATACGCAGTATTTT. Amino acids: CASSPLDMGLATDTQYF.